The text below deals with one TCR beta chain. The source of the sample is a study of shared clonotypes between healthy human individuals. Generated by immunoSEQ multiplex PCR, the TCRdb table keeps only in-frame clones and is missing some. The repertoire holds millions of clones, approximately 90% seen once, with roughly 0.14% in the top ten. The V gene's germline CDR1 is MNHEY and CDR2 SVGAGI. This CDR3 has 14 amino acids. Deletions cut 1 base from V and 7 bases from J, with 11 bases between. The chain links TRBV6-5 to TRBJ2-1; D may be TRBD1 or TRBD2 (5 bases each). The sequence derives from a man aged 18-30 years in good health. Sequencing input: naive CD4+ T cells sorted from blood. Subset denoted: CD45RA+ positively selected. The CDR3 spells CASSYFFGANEQFF. In nucleotides, the CDR3 is TGTGCCAGCAGTTACTTTTTCGGGGCTAATGAGCAGTTCTTC.